This T cell receptor (beta chain) was obtained from a study of blood T cell repertoires in COVID-19. Background on the study: The cDNA or gDNA used as material had been derived from T cells, B-cell-depleted T cells, or PBMCs.

This CDR3 is 11 amino acids long. Trimming removed 5 bases from V and 8 bases from J; junction bases left unmatched: 2. Germline CDR1 is ENHRY and CDR2 is SYGVKD. Per the original methods: Amplification from reference gene primers served as the basis for estimated nucleated cell counts. The table came from immunoSEQ multiplex PCR; TCRdb's copy has only in-frame clones and leaves some out. That table furnishes V, J and clone size, whereas the DNA furnished D and trimming. This table has about 110,000 clones, around nine tenths appearing once. The receptor comes from a middle-aged man with acute or convalescent COVID-19. Sequences were obtained from peripheral blood. The chain joins TRBV10-3 to TRBJ1-2; the match to TRBD1 covers 7 bases. The CDR3, as DNA: TGTGCCATCAGTAGGACAGGCGGCTACACCTTC. Residues: CAISRTGGYTF.